Below, 18 T cell receptor beta chains from the same sample are listed, as sequenced in a study of cytomegalovirus exposure and HLA in healthy donors. PCR amplification relied on 60 Vbeta primers (plus 13 Jbeta primers). The assay was immunoSEQ multiplex PCR, and TCRdb's table has in-frame clones only and misses some. Of more than 150,000 clones in the sample, approximately 85% were seen once. Material: PBMCs. These receptors all come from a woman aged 18-29 years in good health and CMV-seronegative.

This clone was picked up a small number of times. The gene calls are TRBV4-1 and TRBJ1-5; no firm D call. The CDR3 is 17 residues long. V shed 3 bases and J shed 0 bases, with 15 bases lying between them. Looked up from germline, CDR1 is MGHRA and CDR2 is YSYEKL. In nucleotides, the CDR3 is TGCGCCAGCAGCCAGATCGGCAGAGGATATAGCAATCAGCCCCAGCATTTT. As protein: CASSQIGRGYSNQPQHF.

This chain connects TRBV21-1 to TRBJ2-3; TRBD1, the table's D call, lacks a check against the DNA. TRBV21-1 is designated a pseudogene. The CDR3 runs 18 residues. The CDR3 here is CASSKEVRDRASTDTQYF. As DNA, the CDR3 is TGTGCCAGCAGCAAAGAGGTGAGGGACAGGGCTAGCACAGATACGCAGTATTTT.

This clone is a singleton in its sample. CDR3 amino acids: CASSLAAGGGYTF. In DNA form, the CDR3 reads TGTGCCAGCAGCTTGGCGGCGGGAGGAGGCTACACCTTC. V gene TRBV5-5 combines with J gene TRBJ1-2; D is unclear. V was cut by 0 bases and J by 8 bases, with 11 bases left in between. The CDR3 has 13 amino acids. Germline lookup yields CDR1 SGHKS and CDR2 YYEKEE (reference sequence). Together with reference TRBV5-5 and TRBJ1-2, the CDR3 gives the full variable domain: DAGVTQSPTHLIKTRGQQVTLRCSPISGHKSVSWYQQVLGQGPQFIFQYYEKEERGRGNFPDRFSARQFPNYSSELNVNALLLGDSALYLCASSLAAGGGYTFGSGTRLTVV.

The V gene is TRBV7-2, the J gene TRBJ1-1; D possibly corresponds to TRBD1 (6 bases). Germline CDR1 SGHTA, CDR2 FQGNSA. The ends were cut back, 4 bases at V and 5 bases at J, with 17 bases in the middle. This CDR3 contains 15 residues. In DNA, the CDR3 is TGTGCCAGCAGCTCCCAGTCGACAGGCGGGACTGAAGCTTTCTTT. The encoded protein is CASSSQSTGGTEAFF. The full variable domain, its missing parts supplied by reference TRBV7-2 and TRBJ1-1, is GAGVSQSPSNKVTEKGKDVELRCDPISGHTALYWYRQSLGQGLEFLIYFQGNSAPDKSGLPSDRFSAERTGGSVSTLTIQRTQQEDSAVYLCASSSQSTGGTEAFFGQGTRLTVV.

This sequence joins TRBV18 and TRBJ2-7; TRBD2 matches 7 bases. The trim removed 5 bases at V and 4 bases at J, leaving 5 bases unmatched. Germline assignment: CDR1 KGHSH and CDR2 LQKENI. The CDR3 loop spans 13 amino acids. The CDR3 loop is CASSAQGGYEQYF. CDR3 nucleotide sequence: TGTGCCAGCTCAGCGCAGGGAGGGTACGAGCAGTACTTC.

The chain couples TRBV9 to TRBJ2-1; 7 nucleotides line up with TRBD1. The CDR3 loop spans 15 amino acids. Germline values: CDR1 SGDLS, CDR2 YYNGEE. The V and J ends lost 0 bases and 5 bases, in that order; junction bases with no gene match: 5. The CDR3 DNA is TGTGCCAGCAGCGTAGGGGTAGGGGGCCACAATGAGCAGTTCTTC. It encodes CASSVGVGGHNEQFF. Using reference TRBV9 and TRBJ2-1 for the parts outside the CDR3, the full variable domain is DSGVTQTPKHLITATGQRVTLRCSPRSGDLSVYWYQQSLDQGLQFLIQYYNGEERAKGNILERFSAQQFPDLHSELNLSSLELGDSALYFCASSVGVGGHNEQFFGPGTRLTVL.

The DNA of the CDR3 is TGTGCCAGCAGTATCCGGACAGGTGCGGCCGAGCAGTACTTC. It yields the protein CASSIRTGAAEQYF. The rearrangement joins TRBV2 to TRBJ2-7, with TRBD1 identical over 7 bases. This CDR3 has 14 residues. CDR1 is SNHLY and CDR2 is FYNNEI in the germline V gene. Losses at the gene ends were 5 bases for V and 6 bases for J; bases not matched to a gene: 10.

The chain links TRBV9 to TRBJ2-3, with 11 bases lining up with TRBD2. The CDR3 loop spans 18 amino acids. V lost 3 bases, J lost 2 bases, and 11 bases stayed unmatched. In germline, CDR1 is SGDLS, CDR2 YYNGEE. The CDR3 spells CASSAGLAGGLVTDTQYF. CDR3 sequence (DNA): TGTGCCAGCAGCGCTGGCCTAGCGGGGGGACTAGTCACAGATACGCAGTATTTT.

V is TRBV19 and J is TRBJ2-1; D is undetermined. The CDR3 covers 15 residues. Trimming cost V 3 bases and J 2 bases, with 11 bases left between them. From germline, CDR1 is LNHDA and CDR2 SQIVND (reference sequence). The CDR3 spells CASSIGPQTYNEQFF. CDR3 nucleotide sequence: TGTGCCAGTAGTATCGGTCCCCAAACCTACAATGAGCAGTTCTTC.

This chain uses TRBV16 with TRBJ1-4; 9 bases agree with TRBD1. Germline values: CDR1 KGHSY, CDR2 FQNENV. V dropped 5 bases and J dropped 0; count of bases not matched to a gene: 1. The CDR3 is made up of 15 amino acids. CDR3 sequence (DNA): TGTGCCAGCAGCGACAGGGGGGCAACTAATGAAAAACTGTTTTTT. Translated, it gives CASSDRGATNEKLFF.

The V gene is TRBV7-9, the J gene TRBJ1-5; TRBD1 might be the D (5 bases). CDR3 length: 16 amino acids. The germline V gene has CDR1 SEHNR and CDR2 FQNEAQ (reference sequence). Trimming left V 1 base short and J 0 bases short, with 10 bases between. The CDR3 reads CASSLDRTISNQPQHF. Written as DNA, the CDR3 is TGTGCCAGCAGCTTAGACAGGACAATTAGCAATCAGCCCCAGCATTTT.

V and J are TRBV27 and TRBJ2-1, with a tentative D call TRBD1 (6 bases). Germline CDR1 reads MNHEY; CDR2 reads SMNVEV (reference sequence). Trimming cost V 4 bases and J 4 bases, with 11 bases left between them. CDR3 length: 14 amino acids. CDR3 nucleotide sequence: TGTGCCAGCAGTTCGTTAGGGGGATACAATGAGCAGTTCTTC. This translates into CASSSLGGYNEQFF.

J is TRBJ1-5 and V is TRBV27, with 8 bases fitting TRBD1. This CDR3 has 15 amino acids. Unmatched junction bases numbered 5, after V lost 5 bases and J lost 2 bases. CDR1 and CDR2 (germline): MNHEY, SMNVEV (reference sequence). DNA of the CDR3: TGTGCCAGCAGTAAGGGACAGGTGGGCAATCAGCCCCAGCATTTT. Encoded protein: CASSKGQVGNQPQHF.

Worth noting for this clone: The sample carries other DNA sequences with the same CDR3. The chain recombines TRBV27 with TRBJ2-7; D gene uncertain. Germline values: CDR1 MNHEY, CDR2 SMNVEV (reference sequence). The CDR3 contains 12 residues. With 6 bases removed from V and 0 bases from J, the gap between germline ends came to 6 bases. The CDR3 region is CASSPSSYEQYF. The CDR3 DNA is TGTGCCAGCAGCCCGAGCTCCTACGAGCAGTACTTC.

The chain uses TRBV2 and TRBJ2-7; D possibly corresponds to TRBD2 (9 bases). The V gene's germline CDR1 is SNHLY and CDR2 FYNNEI. V lost 11 bases to trimming and J lost 4 bases, with 18 bases between them. The CDR3 is 13 amino acids. The CDR3, as DNA: TGTGCCGGCGGGGGGGACAGGATTTACGAGCAGTACTTC. This encodes CAGGGDRIYEQYF.

This chain connects TRBV6-1 to TRBJ2-2; TRBD2 matches 14 bases. The CDR3 totals 16 residues. Trimming cost V 4 bases and J 9 bases; bases outside gene matches: 7. CDR1 MNHNS and CDR2 SASEGT come from the germline V gene. CDR3 sequence: CASSVGLAGGRRELFF. CDR3 in DNA: TGTGCCAGCAGTGTCGGACTAGCGGGGGGCCGGAGGGAGCTGTTTTTT.

V gene TRBV5-4 combines with J gene TRBJ1-2; 7 bases agree with TRBD1. J lost 2 bases, V lost 1 base, and 8 bases had no gene match. This CDR3 has 16 residues. Per germline, CDR1 SGHNT and CDR2 YYREEE (reference sequence). CDR3 bases: TGTGCCAGCAGCTTGCCCTTGGCAGGGGGGAACTATGGCTACACCTTC. This translates into CASSLPLAGGNYGYTF.

The chain has TRBV10-3 and TRBJ2-2, with a possible D match to TRBD2 (5 bases). The CDR3 length is 13 residues. CDR1 and CDR2 (germline): ENHRY, SYGVKD. V lost 11 bases and J lost 1, with 11 bases in between. In DNA, the CDR3 is TGTGCCGCCGGAGGAGTGAACACCGGGGAGCTGTTTTTT. Amino acids: CAAGGVNTGELFF.